Sequencing of this TCR beta chain was carried out in a study of early T cells in non-severe SARS-CoV-2 infection. About the study: Bulk RNA taken from unsorted whole blood was sequenced, leaving chains unpaired. General study findings and limits: Matches to VDJdb favored anti-spike CD8 responses and missed private and CD4 specificities.

As to this clonotype: Antigen specificity is unknown.

Trimming pared 2 bases from V and 6 bases from J, leaving 14 bases between. Germline CDR1 MGHRA, CDR2 YSYEKL. The CDR3 extends over 15 amino acids. cDNA molecules, individually, were tagged with unique molecular identifiers. TCRdb reprocessed the 5' RACE reads with MiXCR, giving one entry per CDR3 protein. The sample gives 98,000 or so distinct CDR3 sequences, approximately 10% of which show up once; around 5% is in the top ten. The chain couples TRBV4-1 to TRBJ2-1, with D maybe TRBD2 (6 bases). The TCR originated in an adult who was a healthcare worker with PCR-confirmed SARS-CoV-2 infection or an uninfected control (not recorded which). Sequenced sample: whole blood. The CDR3 loop reads CASSQIWRDGNEQFF. The CDR3 nucleotides are TGCGCCAGCAGCCAAATCTGGAGGGATGGCAATGAGCAGTTCTTC.